Listed below are T cell receptor beta chains from one sample, sequenced in a study of T cells after yellow fever vaccination. TCRdb re-called the 5' RACE reads through MiXCR, storing one row per CDR3 protein. Of just under 600,000 distinct CDR3 sequences listed, around an eighth are singletons. Sequences were derived from PBMCs, sampled on the day of the yellow fever booster vaccination. The source is a man aged 25-40 years who received the YFV17D yellow fever vaccine. The CDR3 runs from the conserved cysteine through the conserved F or W. Fields, in order: clone size, V gene, D gene, J gene, CDR3 DNA, CDR3 protein. The D gene is left open where the match is weak. Size is omitted from some rows. Given values are once, few, many or a class for expanded clones.

.	TRBV2	TRBD2	TRBJ2-7	TGTGCCAGCAGCGTCCACACTAGCGGGACCTCCTACGAGCAGTACTTC	CASSVHTSGTSYEQYF
few	TRBV6-1	TRBD2	TRBJ2-1	TGTGCCAGCTCCGGGACTAGCGGGAGCAAGGAGCAGTTCTTC	CASSGTSGSKEQFF
.	TRBV10-3	TRBD1	TRBJ2-7	TGTGCCATCAGTGAGGGGACAGGGTGGTACGAGCAGTACTTC	CAISEGTGWYEQYF
few	TRBV28	TRBD2	TRBJ2-1	TGTGCCAGCATCGGACTAGCGGGGGCCTATGATGAGCAGTTCTTC	CASIGLAGAYDEQFF
.	TRBV6-5	.	TRBJ1-2	TGTGCCAGCAGTTACTGGCTAGAGGGGGAGTCGGGCTACACCTTC	CASSYWLEGESGYTF
few	TRBV11-2	.	TRBJ1-1	TGTGCCAGCAGCTTTGGGGTCGAGGCGTACACTGAAGCTTTCTTT	CASSFGVEAYTEAFF
.	TRBV21-1	.	TRBJ1-1	TGTGCCAGCAGCACTCGACACCTTAGGGGTAACACTGAAGCTTTCTTT	CASSTRHLRGNTEAFF
.	TRBV19	.	TRBJ1-5	TGTGCCAGTACGGAGCAGGTCAATCAGCCCCAGCATTTT	CASTEQVNQPQHF
.	TRBV6-2/TRBV6-3	.	TRBJ2-1	TGTGCCAGCAGTACAGGGCCCCTACTCCTTCCGCCCGTAAATGAGCAGTTCTTC	CASSTGPLLLPPVNEQFF
once	TRBV20-1	.	TRBJ2-5	TGCAGTGCTAGAGACCCTCGTACCGCCAGAGAGACCCAGTACTTC	CSARDPRTARETQYF
few	TRBV20-1	TRBD2	TRBJ2-3	TGCAGTGCTGCCCCCCCGTCTAGCGGGAGGTACGATACGCAGTATTTT	CSAAPPSSGRYDTQYF
.	TRBV30	.	TRBJ1-2	TGTGCCTGGGGACGGACTAACTATGGCTACACCTTC	CAWGRTNYGYTF
many	TRBV7-2	TRBD2	TRBJ2-7	TGTGCCAGCAGCTTAGAGGGCGGGAGTGGCTACGAGCAGTACTTC	CASSLEGGSGYEQYF
.	TRBV18	TRBD2	TRBJ2-7	TGTGCCAGCTCACCACCGAATAGCGGGAGTGTGTACGAGCAGTACTTC	CASSPPNSGSVYEQYF
.	TRBV29-1	.	TRBJ2-1	TGCAGCACAGGACTTAACGAGCAGTTCTTC	CSTGLNEQFF
few	TRBV6-2/TRBV6-3	.	TRBJ2-1	TGTGCCAGCAGTTTTTCACGGCGGTACAATGAGCAGTTCTTC	CASSFSRRYNEQFF
.	TRBV5-1	TRBD1	TRBJ2-5	TGCGCCAGCAGCCCTCAGGAACAGGGGGCCGGCGAGACCCAGTACTTC	CASSPQEQGAGETQYF
.	TRBV7-2	.	TRBJ2-5	TGTGCCAGCAGCTTAGCGTCGGGCGTGCGGGAGACCCAGTACTTC	CASSLASGVRETQYF
.	TRBV7-2	.	TRBJ2-6	TGTGCCAGCAGCTACGGGACGGGTACTGGGGCCAACGTCCTGACTTTC	CASSYGTGTGANVLTF
.	TRBV5-5	TRBD1	TRBJ2-7	TGTGCCAGCAGCTTTCCTCCGGGACAGGACCTTCGCGAGCAGTACTTC	CASSFPPGQDLREQYF
many	TRBV7-2	.	TRBJ1-2	TGTGCCAGCAGCCCAGACAGGAACTATGGCTACACCTTC	CASSPDRNYGYTF
.	TRBV20-1	TRBD2	TRBJ2-3	TGCAGTGCTAGAGACCTAGCGGGAACAGATACGCAGTATTTT	CSARDLAGTDTQYF
.	TRBV7-2	.	TRBJ2-1	TGTGCCAGCAGCTTAGCGTTAGCGGAGCAGTTCTTC	CASSLALAEQFF
.	TRBV5-8	.	TRBJ1-1	TGTGCCAGCAGCTTCGGGCCCTTCGCCCCTGAAGCTTTCTTT	CASSFGPFAPEAFF
few	TRBV12-3/TRBV12-4	.	TRBJ2-3	TGTGCCAGCAGGAAGGACAGAGTCTGGGACCCCACAGATACGCAGTATTTT	CASRKDRVWDPTDTQYF
.	TRBV6-2/TRBV6-3	TRBD2	TRBJ2-7	TGTGCCAGCAGTTACTTAGGACTAGCTGATGGCGAGCAGTACTTC	CASSYLGLADGEQYF
many	TRBV7-2	.	TRBJ1-2	TGTGCCAGCAGCTTGTGGGGGCGCGACTATGGCTACACCTTC	CASSLWGRDYGYTF
.	TRBV11-2	TRBD2	TRBJ2-7	TGTGCCAGCAGTTCCCCCTCCACGGGTGCTAGCGGGAGTTTGCAGCAGTACTTC	CASSSPSTGASGSLQQYF
few	TRBV20-1	.	TRBJ1-3	TGCAGTGCTCCCAGGCACTCTGGAAACACCATATATTTT	CSAPRHSGNTIYF
few	TRBV14	.	TRBJ1-1	TGTGCCAGCAGCCAAGAAGTAGTAACTGAAGCTTTCTTT	CASSQEVVTEAFF
.	TRBV29-1	.	TRBJ2-4	TGCAGCGTTGCGAATCCACATGAGGGAATTGCCAAAAACATTCAGTACTTC	CSVANPHEGIAKNIQYF
few	TRBV5-1	TRBD2	TRBJ2-1	TGCGCCAGCAGCTTGGTTAGCGGGAGTGATGAGCAGTTCTTC	CASSLVSGSDEQFF
.	TRBV5-1	TRBD2	TRBJ2-3	TGCGCCAGCAGCTTGGCTCCTGGCGGCGGGAGAGGCACAGATACGCAGTATTTT	CASSLAPGGGRGTDTQYF
.	TRBV30	TRBD1	TRBJ2-7	TGTGCCGAGGACAGGGGCAACGAGCAGTACTTC	CAEDRGNEQYF
.	TRBV7-2	TRBD1	TRBJ2-2	TGTGCCAGCAGCCTGGACAGGGGGCGCCTCATCGGGGAGCTGTTTTTT	CASSLDRGRLIGELFF
.	TRBV15	.	TRBJ1-5	TGTGCCACCAGCAGAGATTCAGGGCTTGGTCAGCCCCAGCATTTT	CATSRDSGLGQPQHF
few	TRBV12-3/TRBV12-4	TRBD2	TRBJ2-1	TGTGCCAGCAGGGAGCGGGAGGGTGACTACAATGAGCAGTTCTTC	CASREREGDYNEQFF
few	TRBV6-1	TRBD2	TRBJ2-7	TGTGCCAGCAGTAGACAGAAGACTAGCGGGGTTTCCTACGAGCAGTACTTC	CASSRQKTSGVSYEQYF
few	TRBV29-1	TRBD2	TRBJ2-7	TGCAGCGCCGAAGGGGAGGGGTCCTACGAGCAGTACTTC	CSAEGEGSYEQYF
.	TRBV30	.	TRBJ2-3	TGTGCCTGGAGTGTTATGGGAGATACGCAGTATTTT	CAWSVMGDTQYF
few	TRBV24-1	TRBD2	TRBJ2-1	TGTGCCACCAGTGATTTGAAAGCGGGAGGGGATGAGCAGTTCTTC	CATSDLKAGGDEQFF
few	TRBV5-1	.	TRBJ2-1	TGCGCCAGCAGCTTGACGTTCGAGGAGCAGTTCTTC	CASSLTFEEQFF
many	TRBV13	TRBD2	TRBJ2-1	TGTGCCAGCAGCACACTAGCGCGGGAGGATCCGAACTCCTACAATGAGCAGTTCTTC	CASSTLAREDPNSYNEQFF
few	TRBV5-1	.	TRBJ2-1	TGCGCCAGCAACACAGGGGGAGGGTCCTACAATGAGCAGTTCTTC	CASNTGGGSYNEQFF
few	TRBV24-1	.	TRBJ2-5	TGTGCCACCAGTCACAGGGATCAGTACCAAGAGACCCAGTACTTC	CATSHRDQYQETQYF
.	TRBV3-1	TRBD1	TRBJ1-4	TGTGCCAGCAGCCCCCCGGACAGGGATAATGAAAAACTGTTTTTT	CASSPPDRDNEKLFF
few	TRBV7-9	.	TRBJ2-1	TGTGCCAGCGAGTTTGGCGGGAACTCCTACAATGAGCAGTTCTTC	CASEFGGNSYNEQFF
.	TRBV10-2	.	TRBJ1-4	TGCGCCAGCAGCCAGCCAACTAATGAAAAACTGTTTTTT	CASSQPTNEKLFF
few	TRBV15	TRBD1	TRBJ1-5	TGTGCCACCACTGAGTTTATACTGGGACAGGGAGTAGTAGAGAGCAATCAGCCCCAGCATTTT	CATTEFILGQGVVESNQPQHF
few	TRBV5-1	.	TRBJ2-3	TGCGCCAGCACAAGGGGAACTACAGGGACTAGCACAGATACGCAGTATTTT	CASTRGTTGTSTDTQYF
few	TRBV9	.	TRBJ1-5	TGTGCCAGCAGCGTAGGGCAGCTCGATCAGCCCCAGCATTTT	CASSVGQLDQPQHF
few	TRBV18	.	TRBJ2-1	TGTGCCAGCTCACCGATGACCGAAGCCAATGAGCAGTTCTTC	CASSPMTEANEQFF
few	TRBV20-1	TRBD1	TRBJ2-7	TGCAGTGCTAGACAGGGGGCCTGGAACGAGCAGTACTTC	CSARQGAWNEQYF
few	TRBV29-1	.	TRBJ2-1	TGCAGCGTTGAAGATCCAAACAGAGGCTCCTACAATGAGCAGTTCTTC	CSVEDPNRGSYNEQFF
many	TRBV6-2/TRBV6-3	.	TRBJ2-5	TGTGCCAGCAACTTCCAAGAGACCCAGTACTTC	CASNFQETQYF
.	TRBV24-1	.	TRBJ2-1	TGTGCCACCAGTGATGTCAGGCCAGGGGGAGGATTGAATGAGCAGTTCTTC	CATSDVRPGGGLNEQFF
.	TRBV5-1	TRBD2	TRBJ2-7	TGCGCCAGCAGCATTACCGGGACTAGCCGTCACCTCAGCTCCTACGAGCAGTACTTC	CASSITGTSRHLSSYEQYF
.	TRBV12-3/TRBV12-4	.	TRBJ2-1	TGTGCCAGCAGTTCCTTGGGCGAACTACGAGGGAATGAGCAGTTCTTC	CASSSLGELRGNEQFF
few	TRBV5-1	.	TRBJ2-7	TGCGCCAGCAGCTTGGCGTGGAGCAGGGGGGATTACTACGAGCAGTACTTC	CASSLAWSRGDYYEQYF